This section outlines one T cell receptor (beta chain) sequence together with its context. Its antigen is not known. Looked up from germline, CDR1 is MNHEY and CDR2 is SMNVEV (reference sequence). The CDR3 is made up of 14 amino acids. Trimming took 2 bases from V and 2 from J, leaving 9 bases between them. The data are from a study of early T cells in non-severe SARS-CoV-2 infection. The overall study: Bulk RNA from unsorted whole blood was sequenced; chains were unpaired. Study-wide results and caveats: VDJdb matching skewed toward anti-spike CD8 responses, missing private and CD4 specificities.

Unique molecular identifiers (one per individual cDNA molecule) were attached. MiXCR, applied by TCRdb to the 5' RACE reads, yields one record per CDR3 protein. This table holds tens of thousands of distinct CDR3 sequences, approximately 7.1% found once. This chain uses TRBV27 with TRBJ1-1; a weak D match, TRBD1 (6 bases). The sample was whole blood. The clonotype was recovered from an adult who was a healthcare worker with PCR-confirmed SARS-CoV-2 infection or an uninfected control (not recorded which). The CDR3 DNA reads as TGTGCCAGCAGTTTAGGGACACCCAACACTGAAGCTTTCTTT. This translates into CASSLGTPNTEAFF.